The source of this T cell receptor (beta chain) is a study of OX40 agonist ivuxolimab in advanced cancers. Study as a whole: Averaging 60 years in age, with a range of about 23 to 79, the cohort was 82.7% male.

About this clone: The antigen is undetermined.

Here immunoSEQ multiplex PCR was the method, and the copy in TCRdb shows in-frame clones only, minus some. Of about 48,000 clones listed, 80% to 90% are singletons. General study points: Averaged across samples, CD8+ T cells carried more expanded clones than CD4+ did. Clonal expansion was among the lowest in partial responders at 0.1-3.0 mg/kg, especially CD8+.

This receptor was obtained from an adult with an advanced solid tumor such as melanoma, head and neck, liver or kidney cancer. The sequenced sample was CD4+ or CD8+ T cells sorted from blood, obtained in a trial of the OX40 agonist ivuxolimab.

The CDR3 protein is CASSPRGSGRFYEQFF. The CDR3 DNA reads TGTGCCAGTAGCCCCAGGGGTAGCGGGAGATTCTATGAGCAGTTCTTC. The J gene is TRBJ2-1, the V gene TRBV19, with 9 nucleotides matching TRBD2. J gave up 8 bases and V 6 bases, and 14 bases lay outside the gene matches. Looked up from germline, CDR1 is LNHDA and CDR2 is SQIVND (reference sequence). The CDR3 sequence is 16 residues long.